The text below deals with one T cell receptor (beta chain). Its antigen is as yet unknown. The method was immunoSEQ multiplex PCR; TCRdb's version includes in-frame clones alone and lacks a portion of them. The profile shows around 1,000 clones, around 93% of them singletons. This entry is derived from a study of chemoradiotherapy in HPV16-positive cancers. Over chemoradiotherapy, repertoires were sampled more than once. The CDR3 extends over 16 amino acids. J was trimmed by 6 bases and V by 2 bases; bases with no gene match: 8. CDR1 is MNHEY, CDR2 SVGAGI, per germline. Overall study results and limits: HPV-specific T cells were functionally defined from only a couple of HPV16-positive patients. Non-HPV-specific T cells did not expand in tumors during treatment, whereas candidate HPV-specific clones and E7-related motifs did. In HPV16-positive patients, HPV-responsive T-cell expansion tracked better recurrence-free survival.

The chain has TRBV6-5 and TRBJ2-1; TRBD2 aligns across 9 bases. The origin of this receptor is a human donor with HPV-associated anogenital cancer. The specimen was tumor tissue, collected from a patient who underwent chemoradiotherapy. CDR3 in amino acids: CASSYVASGGSNEQFF. The CDR3 coding sequence is TGTGCCAGCAGTTACGTAGCGAGCGGGGGGTCCAATGAGCAGTTCTTC.